This passage covers 20 T cell receptor beta chains from one sample sequenced in a study of blood T cell repertoires in COVID-19. Generated by immunoSEQ multiplex PCR, the TCRdb table keeps only in-frame clones and is missing some. Of about 57,000 clones listed, about 80% are singletons. Input material: peripheral blood. The receptors were gathered from a woman aged 55-70 years with acute or convalescent COVID-19.

This chain uses TRBV19 with TRBJ2-1; the D gene is possibly TRBD2 (5 bases). The CDR3 has 16 amino acids. The V end lost 6 bases, the J end lost 0 bases, and 15 bases lay between the germline ends. Germline-derived CDR1 and CDR2 are LNHDA and SQIVND (reference sequence). CDR3 DNA: TGTGCCAGTAGCCCAGCCCAGCGGCGCTCCTACAATGAGCAGTTCTTC. This codes for CASSPAQRRSYNEQFF.

This sequence joins TRBV4-3 and TRBJ2-1; a possible D gene is TRBD2 (5 bases). The CDR3 is made up of 17 amino acids. Germline CDR1 LGHNA, CDR2 YSLEER. V was trimmed by 4 bases and J by 8 bases, leaving 24 bases between them. CDR3 in DNA: TGCGCCAGCAGCCCCGGAACCGGGAAACCCTCCTTTTATGAGCAGTTCTTC. Its protein product is CASSPGTGKPSFYEQFF.

This rearrangement joins TRBV5-1 to TRBJ1-2; 7 bases match TRBD1. J was trimmed by 1 base and V by 0 bases; bases with no gene match: 0. The CDR3 totals 14 residues. Germline assignment: CDR1 SGHRS and CDR2 YFSETQ. CDR3: CASSLDRGNYGYTF. The CDR3 nucleotides read TGCGCCAGCAGCTTGGACAGGGGTAACTATGGCTACACCTTC.

V and J are TRBV29-1 and TRBJ2-2, with D maybe TRBD1 (8 bases). From germline, CDR1 is SQVTM and CDR2 ANQGSEA. The CDR3 is 15 amino acids. Trimming removed 1 base at V and 5 bases at J, with 14 bases between. CDR3 nucleotides: TGCAGCGTTGAAGCCAGGGGGCGGGGGACCGGGGAGCTGTTTTTT. It encodes CSVEARGRGTGELFF.

This rearrangement joins TRBV6-2 or TRBV6-3 to TRBJ2-2; 7 nucleotides line up with TRBD2. With 4 bases clipped from V and 3 bases from J, the junction kept 5 bases outside the gene matches. CDR1 is MNHEY and CDR2 is SVGEGT in the germline V gene. The CDR3 totals 15 residues. CDR3 nucleotide sequence: TGTGCCAGCAGTTGGACTAGAGGGGACACCGGGGAGCTGTTTTTT. Residues: CASSWTRGDTGELFF.

In its sample, this clone was seen a few times. The chain couples TRBV5-6 to TRBJ1-2; D is unresolved. The V and J ends lost 0 bases and 2 bases respectively, with 5 bases between them. Germline assignment: CDR1 SGHDT and CDR2 YYEEEE. The CDR3 sequence is 13 residues long. CDR3 amino acids: CASSLVENYGYTF. The CDR3 nucleotides read TGTGCCAGCAGCTTGGTGGAGAACTATGGCTACACCTTC.

The chain has TRBV7-9 and TRBJ2-1, with 11 bases that match TRBD2. The length of the CDR3 is 16 residues. The V gene's germline CDR1 is SEHNR and CDR2 FQNEAQ (reference sequence). J lost 5 bases, V lost 5 bases, and 8 bases had no gene match. CDR3 coding DNA: TGTGCCAGCAGCGGAATAGCGGGGGGGCCCAACAATGAGCAGTTCTTC. It is translated as CASSGIAGGPNNEQFF.

This rearrangement joins TRBV6-2 or TRBV6-3 to TRBJ2-3; unclear D gene. The germline V and J ends were trimmed by 4 bases and 9 bases, with 11 bases remaining between them. CDR3 length: 12 residues. Per germline, CDR1 MNHEY and CDR2 SVGEGT. The DNA for the CDR3 is TGTGCCAGCAGTTTCCTGCAAGCCACGCAGTATTTT. It yields the protein CASSFLQATQYF.

The genes are TRBV25-1 and TRBJ1-2; 8 nucleotides line up with TRBD1. Germline-derived CDR1 and CDR2 are MGHDK and SYGVNS. Germline trimming cut 3 bases from V and 5 bases from J; bases unmatched to any gene: 11. This CDR3 is built from 16 residues. CDR3 in amino acids: CASSDSTPGQAYGYTF. The CDR3 DNA sequence: TGTGCCAGCAGTGACTCCACCCCGGGACAGGCGTATGGCTACACCTTC.

This chain connects TRBV7-9 to TRBJ2-2; TRBD2 might be the D (5 bases). The ends were cut back, 3 bases at V and 0 bases at J, with 17 bases in the middle. The CDR3 is 18 residues long. Germline CDR1 is SEHNR and CDR2 is FQNEAQ (reference sequence). This CDR3 reads CASSFSASTYANTGELFF. As DNA, the CDR3 is TGTGCCAGCAGCTTTTCAGCTAGCACATACGCGAACACCGGGGAGCTGTTTTTT.

The rearrangement joins TRBV7-2 to TRBJ2-2, with TRBD2 matching over 7 bases. This CDR3 has 15 residues. V dropped 7 bases and J dropped 7; count of bases not matched to a gene: 12. Germline V gives CDR1 SGHTA, CDR2 FQGNSA. The CDR3 sequence is CASKGGYEFFGELFF. The CDR3 region has the DNA TGTGCCAGCAAGGGAGGGTACGAGTTTTTCGGGGAGCTGTTTTTT. The full variable domain, its missing parts supplied by reference TRBV7-2 and TRBJ2-2, is GAGVSQSPSNKVTEKGKDVELRCDPISGHTALYWYRQSLGQGLEFLIYFQGNSAPDKSGLPSDRFSAERTGGSVSTLTIQRTQQEDSAVYLCASKGGYEFFGELFFGEGSRLTVL.

The chain uses TRBV25-1 and TRBJ2-5; 10 nucleotides match TRBD1. The CDR3 loop spans 14 amino acids. J lost 4 bases, V lost 4 bases, and 3 bases had no gene match. Germline CDR1 is MGHDK and CDR2 is SYGVNS. Written as DNA, the CDR3 is TGTGCCAGCAGTGGAAGACAGGGGGCAGAGACCCAGTACTTC. Its protein product is CASSGRQGAETQYF.

The V and J genes are TRBV5-5 and TRBJ2-3; 10 bases map to TRBD2. The trim removed 1 base at V and 3 bases at J, leaving 5 bases unmatched. CDR1 is SGHKS, CDR2 YYEKEE, per germline (reference sequence). This CDR3 is 16 amino acids long. The CDR3 DNA is TGTGCCAGCAGCTTGTTAGCTAGCGGGGGAACAGATACGCAGTATTTT. Translated, it gives CASSLLASGGTDTQYF. Supplemented by reference TRBV5-5 and TRBJ2-3, the full variable domain reads DAGVTQSPTHLIKTRGQQVTLRCSPISGHKSVSWYQQVLGQGPQFIFQYYEKEERGRGNFPDRFSARQFPNYSSELNVNALLLGDSALYLCASSLLASGGTDTQYFGPGTRLTVL.

In DNA, the CDR3 is TGTGCCAGCAGTTCTCGACAGAAAATTAACTATGGCTACACCTTC. Its translation is CASSSRQKINYGYTF. The chain links TRBV6-5 to TRBJ1-2; possible D gene TRBD1, 5 bases. The CDR3 has 15 residues. Germline CDR1 is MNHEY and CDR2 is SVGAGI. V lost 4 bases to trimming and J lost 1 base, with 13 bases between them.

This chain connects TRBV11-2 to TRBJ2-7, with D unresolved. Trimming cost V 5 bases and J 0 bases, with 8 bases left between them. Germline V gene data show CDR1 as SGHAT and CDR2 as FQNNGV. The length of the CDR3 is 13 residues. The CDR3 nucleotides are TGTGCCAGCAGCCCCTCGAGCTCCTACGAGCAGTACTTC. This encodes CASSPSSSYEQYF.

The chain combines TRBV6-5 with TRBJ2-2; TRBD1 matches at 7 bases. This CDR3 comprises 13 residues. The germline V gene has CDR1 MNHEY and CDR2 SVGAGI. V lost 11 bases to trimming and J lost 3 bases; unmatched junction nucleotides: 6. The CDR3 nucleotides are TGTGCCGTTTCCGGGACAGACACCGGGGAGCTGTTTTTT. Amino acid sequence: CAVSGTDTGELFF.

In this sample, this clone turned up a few times. The V call is TRBV7-2, the J call TRBJ1-1, with a possible D match to TRBD1 (6 bases). Trimming pared 1 base from V and 7 bases from J, leaving 13 bases between. Germline CDR1 is SGHTA and CDR2 is FQGNSA. The CDR3 has 14 residues. The DNA for the CDR3 is TGTGCCAGCAGCTTAGATGGAGAGACAGGTGAAGCTTTCTTT. Protein product: CASSLDGETGEAFF.

V usage is TRBV7-9 and J usage is TRBJ2-3; a weak D match, TRBD1 (5 bases). V lost 7 bases to trimming and J lost 1 base, with 15 bases between them. This CDR3 has 15 residues. Germline V CDR1 and CDR2: SEHNR, FQNEAQ (reference sequence). CDR3 bases: TGTGCCAGCAACCCGACAGATTGGGGCACAGATACGCAGTATTTT. Amino acids: CASNPTDWGTDTQYF.

V and J are TRBV7-6 and TRBJ2-7; D is ambiguous. This CDR3 is built from 16 residues. Germline values: CDR1 SGHVS, CDR2 FNYEAQ. Between the trimmed V and J ends, which lost 1 base and 3 bases, there was a span of 16 bases. The CDR3 loop reads CASSLDRFGGIYEQYF. The CDR3 bases are TGTGCCAGCAGCTTAGATCGCTTCGGCGGAATCTACGAGCAGTACTTC.

The genes are TRBV19 and TRBJ2-3, with D perhaps matching TRBD1 (6 bases). There are 14 residues in the CDR3. Trimming cost V 4 bases and J 4 bases, with 12 bases left between them. Germline V gene lookup returns CDR1 LNHDA and CDR2 SQIVND (reference sequence). The chain's CDR3 is CASSTGHRADTQYF. Here the CDR3 DNA reads TGTGCCAGTAGTACGGGACATCGCGCAGATACGCAGTATTTT.